The clone carrying this TCR beta chain was seen at least ten times. Its specificity is unknown. The data originate from a study of early T cells in non-severe SARS-CoV-2 infection. Whole-study context: With bulk RNA from unsorted whole blood as input, sequencing yielded unpaired chains. General study points: A preference for anti-spike CD8 responses marked VDJdb matching, which missed private and CD4 specificities.

TCRdb re-called the 5' RACE reads with MiXCR, one entry per CDR3 protein. The sample lists roughly 41,000 distinct CDR3 sequences, 5% to 5.5% occurring once. The sample was whole blood, taken at baseline. The clonotype comes from an adult who was a healthcare worker with PCR-confirmed SARS-CoV-2 infection or an uninfected control (not recorded which).

The CDR3 region has the DNA TGTGCCTGGAGTAATGGAATCAATGAGCAGTTCTTC. Amino acids: CAWSNGINEQFF. V and J are TRBV30 and TRBJ2-1; D is unresolved. V shed 2 bases and J shed 6 bases, with 8 bases lying between them. CDR1 is GTSNPN and CDR2 is SVGIG in the germline V gene (reference sequence). This CDR3 contains 12 residues.